This T cell receptor beta chain was captured in a study of neurological immune-mediated disorders. TCRdb ran MiXCR on the 5' RACE reads and lists one entry per CDR3 protein. Seen here are about 21,000 distinct CDR3 sequences, approximately 5.9% observed once, and the top ten hold 45%. The CDR3 contains 15 residues. The junction had 12 bases not matched to a gene; V was cut back by 7 bases and J by 6 bases. In germline, CDR1 is SNHLY, CDR2 FYNNEI. This clonotype was recorded many times. The sample was CD8+ T cells from blood. This chain links TRBV2 with TRBJ2-3; 8 positions agree with TRBD1. The TCR sequence derives from a man younger than 35 in good health. The CDR3 DNA sequence: TGTGCCAGCAACCCGGGACAGGTCTTACCCGATACGCAGTATTTT. The encoded protein is CASNPGQVLPDTQYF.